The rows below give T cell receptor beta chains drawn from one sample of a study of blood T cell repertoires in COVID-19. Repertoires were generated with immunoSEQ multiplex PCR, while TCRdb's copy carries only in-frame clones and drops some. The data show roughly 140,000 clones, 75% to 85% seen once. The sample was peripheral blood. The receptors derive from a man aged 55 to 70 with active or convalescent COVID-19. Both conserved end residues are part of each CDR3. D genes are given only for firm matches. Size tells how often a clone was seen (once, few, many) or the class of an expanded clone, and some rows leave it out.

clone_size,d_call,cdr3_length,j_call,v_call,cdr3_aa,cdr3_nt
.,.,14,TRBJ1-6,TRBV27,CASSLYVGNSPLHF,TGTGCCAGCAGTTTATACGTTGGCAATTCACCCCTCCACTTT
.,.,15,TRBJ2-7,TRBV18,CASSPSGLDTYEQYF,TGTGCCAGCTCACCATCCGGACTGGATACCTACGAGCAGTACTTC
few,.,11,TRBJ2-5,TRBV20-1,CSARRGETQYF,TGCAGTGCACGCCGGGGAGAGACCCAGTACTTC
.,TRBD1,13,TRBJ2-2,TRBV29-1,CSVTGEYTGELFF,TGCAGCGTCACAGGGGAATACACCGGGGAGCTGTTTTTT
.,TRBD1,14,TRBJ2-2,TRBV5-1,CASSLRDRGRELFF,TGCGCCAGCAGCTTAAGGGACAGGGGTCGGGAGCTGTTTTTT
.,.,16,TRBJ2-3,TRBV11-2,CASSLGSAATTDTQYF,TGTGCCAGCAGCTTAGGGTCGGCGGCTACCACAGATACGCAGTATTTT
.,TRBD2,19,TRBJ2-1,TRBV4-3,CASSQEGTSGRPEDNEQFF,TGCGCCAGCAGCCAAGAGGGGACTAGCGGGAGGCCGGAAGACAATGAGCAGTTCTTC
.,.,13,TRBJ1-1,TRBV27,CASRSTVITEAFF,TGTGCCAGCAGGTCGACAGTGATCACTGAAGCTTTCTTT
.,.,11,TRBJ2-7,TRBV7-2,CASSLGAEQYF,TGTGCCAGCAGCTTGGGAGCCGAGCAGTACTTC
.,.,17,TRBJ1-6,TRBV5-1,CASSLAQHGSRNSPLHF,TGCGCCAGCAGCTTGGCTCAACATGGTTCAAGAAATTCACCCCTCCACTTT
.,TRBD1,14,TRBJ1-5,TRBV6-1,CASSEQTGSQPQHF,TGTGCCAGCAGTGAGCAGACAGGGAGTCAGCCCCAGCATTTT
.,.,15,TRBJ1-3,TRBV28,CASSEGGNSGNTIYF,TGTGCCAGCAGTGAGGGGGGGAACTCTGGAAACACCATATATTTT